A single sample gave rise to the 10 T cell receptor beta chains below, sequenced in a study of T cell responses to AZD1222 COVID-19 vaccine. TCRdb keeps only in-frame clones here, not all; method: immunoSEQ multiplex PCR. The sample consists of 190,000 or so clones, about 89% of them appearing once. Source: peripheral blood, taken 28 days after the second AZD1222 dose. The receptors stem from an adult who received the AZD1222 COVID-19 vaccine.

The CDR3 is CAAGTSGREQYF. CDR3 bases: TGCGCCGCCGGGACTAGCGGGAGAGAGCAGTACTTC. The chain couples TRBV10-2 to TRBJ2-7, with 14 bases aligning to TRBD2. The CDR3 sequence is 12 residues long. Germline V lookup: CDR1 WSHSY, CDR2 SAAADI. Trimming at V came to 11 bases and at J to 7 bases, leaving 4 bases not matched to a gene.

This rearrangement joins TRBV28 to TRBJ1-4; perhaps TRBD1 as D (5 bases). V lost 3 bases to trimming and J lost 4 bases, with 12 bases between them. CDR1 and CDR2 from the germline V gene are MDHEN and SYDVKM. The CDR3 sequence is 15 residues long. In DNA, the CDR3 is TGTGCCAGCAGTTTGGGGGTTCCAGTTAATGAAAAACTGTTTTTT. This encodes CASSLGVPVNEKLFF.

J is TRBJ1-5 and V is TRBV21-1. TRBV21-1 is tagged as a pseudogene. The CDR3 spans 19 residues. In nucleotides, the CDR3 is TGTGCCAGCAGCAAAAAATCGGGAAGGGGAGGACTGAGCAATCAGCCCCAGCATTTT. This translates into CASSKKSGRGGLSNQPQHF.

The V and J genes are TRBV12-3 or TRBV12-4 and TRBJ1-1; TRBD1 matches 8 bases. The V and J ends lost 7 bases and 9 bases, in that order; junction bases with no gene match: 7. CDR3 length: 12 amino acids. CDR3 sequence: CASISGQVKAFF. CDR3 coding DNA: TGTGCCAGCATCTCGGGACAGGTTAAAGCTTTCTTT.

The V gene is TRBV7-2, the J gene TRBJ2-2, with D possibly being TRBD2 (6 bases). Trimming removed 1 base at V and 8 bases at J, with 20 bases between. Germline lookup yields CDR1 SGHTA and CDR2 FQGNSA. The CDR3 is 17 amino acids. CDR3 nucleotide sequence: TGTGCCAGCAGCTTAGATCCCCTTTTAGCGGAGCGGGGGGAGCTGTTTTTT. Translating it yields CASSLDPLLAERGELFF.

V usage is TRBV7-3 and J usage is TRBJ2-3; 9 bases agree with TRBD1. J lost 6 bases, V lost 4 bases, and 8 bases had no gene match. Per germline, CDR1 SGHTA and CDR2 FQGTGA. There are 15 residues in the CDR3. CDR3 region: CASSSSGQGWDTQYF. CDR3 in DNA: TGTGCCAGCAGCTCCTCAGGACAGGGGTGGGATACGCAGTATTTT.

The gene calls are TRBV10-1 and TRBJ2-2; TRBD2 is a possible D gene (5 bases). The V gene lost 3 bases and the J gene lost 4 bases, with 9 bases spanning the gap. Germline loops: CDR1 WNHNN, CDR2 SYGVQD (reference sequence). CDR3 size: 14 residues. Written as DNA, the CDR3 is TGCGCCAGCAGTGATCCTGGGAGCACCGGGGAGCTGTTTTTT. It translates to CASSDPGSTGELFF.

The chain combines TRBV19 with TRBJ2-7; no clear D gene. The V and J ends lost 4 bases and 4 bases respectively, with 5 bases between them. Germline V gives CDR1 LNHDA, CDR2 SQIVND (reference sequence). This CDR3 has 11 residues. CDR3 sequence reads: CASSTAYEQYF. The CDR3 DNA sequence: TGTGCCAGTAGTACGGCGTACGAGCAGTACTTC.

This chain links TRBV19 with TRBJ2-7; 8 bases agree with TRBD2. Germline CDR1 is LNHDA and CDR2 is SQIVND (reference sequence). After removal of 8 bases from V and 2 bases from J, the junction contained 11 bases not matched to a gene. The CDR3 is made up of 15 amino acids. This chain's CDR3 is CASSPGVAGPYEQYF. CDR3 DNA sequence: TGTGCCAGTTCCCCGGGGGTAGCGGGACCCTACGAGCAGTACTTC.

The chain recombines TRBV9 with TRBJ1-1, with D possibly being TRBD1 (6 bases). This CDR3 has 17 amino acids. The germline V gene has CDR1 SGDLS and CDR2 YYNGEE. Trimming took off 3 bases at V and 2 bases at J, with 20 bases between the two ends. In DNA form, the CDR3 reads TGTGCCAGCAGCGGAAGAACAGGAGGGGGTAAAAACACTGAAGCTTTCTTT. Amino acid sequence: CASSGRTGGGKNTEAFF.